The T cell receptor beta chain described here comes from a study of CD8 T cell repertoires and HIV-1 epitope variants. Study-level findings and limits: Most of the nine antigen-specific clonotypes appeared cross-reactive to autologous or escape variants.

The sample holds a few counts of this clone. The antigen is undetermined. The protocol was immunoSEQ multiplex PCR, while the TCRdb copy is restricted to in-frame clones and leaves out a portion. The sample holds some 87,000 clones; around 67% are singletons and the top ten take roughly 25%. The trim removed 6 bases at V and 6 bases at J, leaving 8 bases unmatched. Germline loops: CDR1 MNHEY, CDR2 SVGAGI. This CDR3 comprises 14 residues. The rearrangement links TRBV6-5 to TRBJ1-2; TRBD1 matches at 9 bases. The sequence derives from a male donor with HIV. The material sequenced was uncultured baseline CD8+ T cells from peripheral blood mononuclear cells (PBMCs). The CDR3 is CASRHRDRENGYTF. CDR3 nucleotide sequence: TGTGCCAGCAGGCACCGGGACAGGGAGAATGGCTACACCTTC.